This TCR beta chain was obtained from a study of T cell responses to AZD1222 COVID-19 vaccine. Whole-study results and caveats: After the peak T cell response, and only then, were repertoires sampled. A mostly white British donor set with more females was recruited, and clonal diversity was possibly underestimated. Only a handful of people who got AZD1222 tested seropositive at baseline.

In regard to this clone: The antigen is undetermined.

Combined were second doses at about 4 or about 12 weeks. Sequencing was performed with immunoSEQ multiplex PCR; in TCRdb, only in-frame clones are kept and a portion is missing. The data contain under 90,000 clones, 80% to 90% of them singletons. The CDR3 is made up of 14 amino acids. Germline V lookup: CDR1 SGHTA, CDR2 FQGNSA. V gave up 6 bases and J gave up 10 bases; unmatched junction bases: 5. The clonotype originates from an adult who received the AZD1222 COVID-19 vaccine. Material: peripheral blood, obtained 28 days after the second AZD1222 dose. The chain employs TRBV7-2 and TRBJ2-1; 14 positions agree with TRBD2. CDR3 bases: TGTGCCAGCAGGGGACTAGCGGGAGTGGGGGAGCAGTTCTTC. Translation gives CASRGLAGVGEQFF. Full variable domain (outside the CDR3, taken from reference TRBV7-2 and TRBJ2-1): GAGVSQSPSNKVTEKGKDVELRCDPISGHTALYWYRQSLGQGLEFLIYFQGNSAPDKSGLPSDRFSAERTGGSVSTLTIQRTQQEDSAVYLCASRGLAGVGEQFFGPGTRLTVL.